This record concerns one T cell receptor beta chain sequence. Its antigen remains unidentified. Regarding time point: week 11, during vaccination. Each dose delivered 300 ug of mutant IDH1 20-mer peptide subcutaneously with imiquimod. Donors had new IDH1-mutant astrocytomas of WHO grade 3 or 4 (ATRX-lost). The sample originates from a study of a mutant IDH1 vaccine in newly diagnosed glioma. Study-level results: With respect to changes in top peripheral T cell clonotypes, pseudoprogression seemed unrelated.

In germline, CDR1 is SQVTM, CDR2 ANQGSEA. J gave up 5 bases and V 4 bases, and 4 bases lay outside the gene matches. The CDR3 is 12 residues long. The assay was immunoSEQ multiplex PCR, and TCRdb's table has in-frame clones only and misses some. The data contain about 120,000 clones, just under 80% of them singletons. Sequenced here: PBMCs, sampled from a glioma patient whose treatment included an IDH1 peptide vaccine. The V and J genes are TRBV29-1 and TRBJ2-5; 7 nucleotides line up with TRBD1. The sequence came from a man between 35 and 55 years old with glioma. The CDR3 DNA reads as TGCAGCGTTGGGACAGGCCGGGAGACCCAGTACTTC. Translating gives CSVGTGRETQYF.